The rows below give T cell receptor beta chains drawn from one sample of a study of identifying expanded T cells in peripheral blood. Measured with immunoSEQ multiplex PCR; TCRdb has only the in-frame clones, and not every one. The sample holds 84,000 or so clones, approximately 90% seen once. Sequencing used blood. Every receptor here comes from a person between 18 and 69 years old in good health. Each CDR3 is given with its conserved first and last residue. D genes are given only for firm matches. Where a row states a size, it is once, few, many or the class of an expanded clone; other rows omit it.

>.|TRBV11-2|.|TRBJ2-7
TGTGCCAGCAGCTTAGCTTACGAGCAGTACTTC
CASSLAYEQYF
>.|TRBV19|.|TRBJ2-2
TGTGCCAGTTCATCATCAGGAGTTTACACCGGGGAGCTGTTTTTT
CASSSSGVYTGELFF
>.|TRBV29-1|.|TRBJ1-3
TGCAGCGTTGATGAGCTACTAGCTGGAAACACCATATATTTT
CSVDELLAGNTIYF
>few|TRBV19|TRBD1|TRBJ1-5
TGTGCCAGTAGTCCGGTCGGACAGGGCTGGCAGCCCCAGCATTTT
CASSPVGQGWQPQHF
>.|TRBV2|TRBD1|TRBJ1-2
TGTGCCAGCGGGGCTTCGACAGGGAGAACCTATGGCTACACCTTC
CASGASTGRTYGYTF
>.|TRBV27|TRBD1|TRBJ1-4
TGTGCCAGCAGACGACAGGGGGGGGCTAATGAAAAACTGTTTTTT
CASRRQGGANEKLFF
>.|TRBV27|.|TRBJ2-1
TGTGCCAGCAGTTTTTTTGGGGGCTCGCTGTCCTATGAGCAGTTCTTC
CASSFFGGSLSYEQFF
>.|TRBV19|TRBD2|TRBJ2-5
TGTGCCAGTAGTACTTCGGGACTAGCGGCTACCGGGGGGGAGACCCAGTACTTC
CASSTSGLAATGGETQYF
>once|TRBV2|.|TRBJ1-2
TGTGCCAGCAGTGAAACAGGGCTTAACTATGGCTACACCTTC
CASSETGLNYGYTF
>.|TRBV4-2|.|TRBJ1-3
TGTGCCAGCAGCCAAGGGACTGACACATCTGGAAACACCATATATTTT
CASSQGTDTSGNTIYF
>.|TRBV19|.|TRBJ1-2
TGTGCCAGTAGTATAGATCGGCCATCTTATGGCTACACCTTC
CASSIDRPSYGYTF
>once|TRBV5-1|.|TRBJ1-2
TGCGCCAGCAGCCAAATGGGGGGCTATGGCTACACCTTC
CASSQMGGYGYTF
>.|TRBV5-1|.|TRBJ2-2
TGCGCCAGCAGCTCGCAGGGGACCGGGGAGCTGTTTTTT
CASSSQGTGELFF
>.|TRBV30|TRBD1|TRBJ2-7
TGTGCCTGGAGTGACCCGGAACAGGGGGTATCCTACGAGCAGTACTTC
CAWSDPEQGVSYEQYF
>.|TRBV29-1|TRBD1|TRBJ1-3
TGCAGCGTTGAACAGGGGGATGGAAACACCATATATTTT
CSVEQGDGNTIYF
>.|TRBV2|.|TRBJ1-1
TGTGCCAGCAGTTGGGGGGACACTGAAGCTTTCTTT
CASSWGDTEAFF
>.|TRBV11-2|.|TRBJ1-4
TGTGCCAGCAGCCCTGGGGGGGTTATGAGGGGTGAAAAACTGTTTTTT
CASSPGGVMRGEKLFF
>.|TRBV19|.|TRBJ1-1
TGTGCCAGTAGTATAGGATCCTACGTCTTAGCTTTCTTT
CASSIGSYVLAFF